The 8 T cell receptor beta chains listed next were all sequenced from one sample in a study of Graves' ophthalmopathy and Graves' hyperthyroidism. Amplifying from RNA transcripts, the study obtained TCR beta CDR3 regions. Second-round multiplex PCR came after first-round RT-PCR with HTBI primers. TCRdb processed the multiplex PCR reads anew with MiXCR; each CDR3 protein has one entry. The table shows hundreds of thousands of distinct CDR3 sequences, with 22% occurring only once. Material for sequencing was peripheral blood. The receptors were gathered from a woman younger than 30 with stable Graves' hyperthyroidism. Some clones in this sample may be carry-over from other donors' samples.

The table lists this clonotype with a few counts. This could be a read error, since a much larger clone is one nucleotide away. The V gene is TRBV7-7, the J gene TRBJ2-7, with D perhaps matching TRBD1 (6 bases). The V gene's germline CDR1 is SSHAT and CDR2 FNYEAQ (reference sequence). V was pared by 5 bases and J by 4 bases, with 18 bases between. The CDR3 is made up of 15 amino acids. The CDR3 loop is CASSRLRGGQYEQYV. The CDR3, as DNA: TGTGCCAGCAGCCGTTTAAGGGGCGGACAGTACGAGCAGTACGTC.

This clonotype showed up many times. The chain combines TRBV6-1 with TRBJ1-1, with D possibly matching TRBD1 (5 bases). V shed 5 bases and J shed 11 bases, with 21 bases lying between them. The germline V gene encodes CDR1 MNHNS and CDR2 SASEGT. The CDR3 consists of 14 residues. The CDR3 DNA reads as TGTGCCAGCAGTCGGGACCCGGGCGATAGTTGGGCTTTCTTT. Its translation: CASSRDPGDSWAFF.

This clonotype has at least ten counts. The J gene is TRBJ2-2, the V gene TRBV19; the D call may be TRBD1 or TRBD2 (5 bases each). Germline CDR1 LNHDA, CDR2 SQIVND (reference sequence). This CDR3 spans 17 amino acids. V was pared by 7 bases and J by 0 bases, with 18 bases between. CDR3 in amino acids: CASIYRPGRPNTGELFF. CDR3 bases: TGTGCCAGTATCTATAGACCGGGACGGCCGAACACCGGGGAGCTGTTTTTT.

This clonotype was seen repeatedly, ten times or more. The chain is built from TRBV5-1 and TRBJ2-7; TRBD1 matches 8 bases. J lost 0 bases, V lost 2 bases, and 4 bases had no gene match. The CDR3 contains 15 residues. The germline CDR1 and CDR2 sequences are SGHRS and YFSETQ. The CDR3 coding sequence is TGCGCCAGCAGCTTCTCAGGGGGCGACTCCTACGAGCAGTACTTC. Encoded protein: CASSFSGGDSYEQYF.

This clonotype was observed a few times. The chain has TRBV2 and TRBJ1-1; D is perhaps TRBD1 (6 bases). Trimming left V 3 bases short and J 9 bases short, with 11 bases between. There are 12 residues in the CDR3. Germline V lookup: CDR1 SNHLY, CDR2 FYNNEI. CDR3 sequence (DNA): TGTGCCAGCAGTGATAGGGGGACGAAAGCTTTCTTT. It yields the protein CASSDRGTKAFF.

This clonotype was seen at least ten times. The chain joins TRBV12-3 or TRBV12-4 to TRBJ1-1; the D is unclear. Trimming removed 6 bases from V and 0 bases from J, with 8 bases in between. The length of the CDR3 is 13 residues. DNA for the CDR3: TGTGCCAGCAGGAGCCTCATGAACACTGAAGCTTTCTTT. Translating it yields CASRSLMNTEAFF.

CDR3 nucleotide sequence: TGCAGTGCTAGAGTTCCGCGGGGGGGCCTGAACACCGGGGAGCTGTTTTTT. Residues: CSARVPRGGLNTGELFF. V gene TRBV20-1 combines with J gene TRBJ2-2; 9 bases match TRBD2. This CDR3 contains 17 residues. J was trimmed by 1 base and V by 1 base; bases with no gene match: 7. Germline V CDR1 and CDR2: DFQATT, SNEGSKA (reference sequence).

The genes are TRBV19 and TRBJ1-2, with D possibly being TRBD1 (6 bases). The CDR3 covers 13 residues. Germline V gene lookup returns CDR1 LNHDA and CDR2 SQIVND (reference sequence). V dropped 10 bases and J dropped 2 bases, with 14 bases sitting between them. The CDR3 nucleotides read TGTGCCACCCAAAACAGGGTGAACTATGGCTACACCTTC. Its translation is CATQNRVNYGYTF.